These T cell receptor beta chains were read from a single sample in a study of T cells after yellow fever vaccination. One entry per CDR3 protein results from TCRdb running MiXCR on the 5' RACE reads. The profile covers fewer than 450,000 distinct CDR3 sequences, with approximately 3.9% appearing a single time and around 24% taken by the ten largest. This sample comprised PBMCs, obtained 5 days after the yellow fever booster vaccination. These receptors all come from a young man who received the YFV17D yellow fever vaccine. CDR3s include the opening cysteine and the closing phenylalanine or tryptophan. D genes are given only for firm matches.

V gene,D gene,CDR3 protein
TRBV7-2,NA,CASSLAIASPLHF
TRBV25-1,NA,CASSEYHLPKDNEQFF
TRBV11-2,TRBD2,CASSRRRTSGGADTQYF
TRBV5-1,NA,CASSPLSASSYNSPLHF
TRBV6-5,TRBD1,CASRIRTGAYNEQFF
TRBV4-3,TRBD2,CASSLGLAPSLYQETQYF
TRBV7-2,TRBD1,CASSLSFGQGYEQYF
TRBV6-6,NA,CASKPGRVSYEQYF
TRBV7-9,NA,CASSPGALFQETQYF
TRBV4-1,TRBD1,CASSPGQGIRNQPQHF
TRBV7-3,NA,CASSLIRDTGELFF
TRBV30,TRBD1,CAWAGTGTRGEQYF
TRBV7-2,TRBD2,CASSVGTSAFQETQYF
TRBV5-1,NA,CASSLFANTEAFF
TRBV4-3,TRBD1,CASSHTGGRLNTGELFF
TRBV7-3,NA,CASSPQTGANTGELFF
TRBV7-6,TRBD2,CASSLLGPLAGGQETQYF
TRBV18,TRBD2,CASSPTGTSGGLDTQYF
TRBV7-3,NA,CASSSDNTGELFF
TRBV6-5,NA,CASIYRKGWGNQPQHF
TRBV4-1,NA,CASSHPPGGTDTQYF
TRBV4-3,NA,CASSQDIAAGLNTEAFF
TRBV6-2/TRBV6-3,NA,CASSYGSEAFF
TRBV14,NA,CASSQDGAKNIQYF
TRBV7-9,NA,CASSFRRGNGYTF
TRBV7-3,TRBD2,CASSFGGGRGTDTQYF
TRBV9,TRBD1,CASSRGQIYSPLHF
TRBV21-1,NA,CASSKVGTGAGYTF